What follows are 25 T cell receptor beta chains derived from one specimen sequenced in a study of early T cells in non-severe SARS-CoV-2 infection. In TCRdb, the 5' RACE reads were re-called with MiXCR into one record per CDR3 protein. The sample lists 85,000 to 100,000 distinct CDR3 sequences, about 12% occurring once. Sequencing input: whole blood. The receptors originated from an adult who was a healthcare worker with PCR-confirmed SARS-CoV-2 infection or an uninfected control (not recorded which).

The table lists this clonotype with a few counts. The chain is built from TRBV12-3 or TRBV12-4 and TRBJ2-3; tentatively, D is TRBD1 or TRBD2 (5 bases each). CDR3 length: 15 residues. Trimming took 10 bases from V and 0 from J, leaving 17 bases between them. CDR3 in amino acids: CATSTRGSSTDTQYF. The CDR3 DNA sequence: TGTGCCACCTCAACCCGGGGCTCTAGCACAGATACGCAGTATTTT.

This clonotype was seen at least ten times. The rearrangement links TRBV5-1 to TRBJ1-2; 10 bases map to TRBD1. Germline loops: CDR1 SGHRS, CDR2 YFSETQ. This CDR3 is built from 17 residues. V lost 4 bases, J lost 1 base, and 10 bases stayed unmatched. The CDR3 coding sequence is TGCGCCAGCAGCCGGGGTCTGGGACAGGGGTATAACTATGGCTACACCTTC. This translates into CASSRGLGQGYNYGYTF.

This clonotype was seen more than once but under ten times. The V gene is TRBV14, the J gene TRBJ2-1; D uncertain. The CDR3 consists of 15 residues. V was pared by 0 bases and J by 7 bases, with 13 bases between. CDR1 SGHDN and CDR2 FVKESK come from the germline V gene. CDR3 sequence: CASSQERTLWNEQFF. The DNA for the CDR3 is TGTGCCAGCAGCCAAGAACGGACCCTCTGGAATGAGCAGTTCTTC. Supplemented by reference TRBV14 and TRBJ2-1, the full variable domain reads EAGVTQFPSHSVIEKGQTVTLRCDPISGHDNLYWYRRVMGKEIKFLLHFVKESKQDESGMPNNRFLAERTGGTYSTLKVQPAELEDSGVYFCASSQERTLWNEQFFGPGTRLTVL.

The chain employs TRBV28 and TRBJ1-5; D gene ambiguous. The CDR3 has 12 amino acids. Trimming shortened V by 7 bases and J by 3 bases, and 7 bases separated the two germline ends. The germline V gene has CDR1 MDHEN and CDR2 SYDVKM. DNA of the CDR3: TGTGCCAGCACGGCCCCCAATCAGCCCCAGCATTTT. Translating gives CASTAPNQPQHF.

This clonotype showed up many times. This sequence joins TRBV7-9 and TRBJ2-7, with D possibly TRBD2 on 7 matching bases. V lost 10 bases, J lost 5 bases, and 18 bases lay in between. Per the germline V gene, CDR1 is SEHNR and CDR2 is FQNEAQ (reference sequence). This CDR3 has 13 amino acids. CDR3 bases: TGTGCCACGACTCGGGGGGCCCTGGACGAGCAGTACTTC. Protein sequence: CATTRGALDEQYF.

This chain links TRBV7-6 with TRBJ1-1, with 7 positions matching TRBD1. CDR3 length: 15 amino acids. V dropped 1 base and J dropped 7; count of bases not matched to a gene: 9. The V gene's germline CDR1 is SGHVS and CDR2 FNYEAQ. The CDR3 nucleotides are TGTGCCAGCAGCTTAGGACAGGGCATCCACGATGAAGCTTTCTTT. It translates to CASSLGQGIHDEAFF.

A remark on this clonotype: A junction boundary mismatches the germline segment, possibly from a read error. The chain has TRBV15 and TRBJ1-2, with a tentative D call TRBD1 (5 bases). Germline lookup yields CDR1 LNHNV and CDR2 YYDKDF (reference sequence). The CDR3 runs to 15 residues. CDR3 residues: CVTSRDQRDLDGYTF. In DNA, the CDR3 is TGTGTCACCAGCAGAGATCAACGGGACCTAGATGGCTACACCTTC. Combining the CDR3 with reference TRBV15 and TRBJ1-2 gives the whole variable domain DAMVIQNPRYQVTQFGKPVTLSCSQTLNHNVMYWYQQKSSQAPKLLFHYYDKDFNNEADTPDNFQSRRPNTSFCFLDIRSPGLGDTAMYLCVTSRDQRDLDGYTFGSGTRLTVV.

This clonotype occurred many times. V usage is TRBV20-1 and J usage is TRBJ2-2, with a weak D call TRBD2 (5 bases). The CDR3 extends over 13 amino acids. Germline V gene data show CDR1 as DFQATT and CDR2 as SNEGSKA (reference sequence). The V gene lost 6 bases and the J gene lost 6 bases, with 14 bases spanning the gap. In DNA form, the CDR3 reads TGCAGTGCCCCGAGAGGGCCCCCCGGGGAGCTGTTTTTT. Amino acids: CSAPRGPPGELFF.

In its sample, this clonotype was seen many times. The rearrangement uses TRBV20-1 and TRBJ2-6; a weak D match, TRBD2 (6 bases). The CDR3 extends over 15 amino acids. Looked up from germline, CDR1 is DFQATT and CDR2 is SNEGSKA (reference sequence). V was trimmed by 7 bases and J by 2 bases, leaving 15 bases between them. The CDR3: CSGTPGEAGANVLTF. The CDR3 coding sequence is TGCAGTGGGACGCCTGGGGAGGCTGGGGCCAACGTCCTGACTTTC.

This clonotype occurred a few times. This chain connects TRBV3-1 to TRBJ1-1; no firm D call. The CDR3 has 14 residues. Germline CDR1 reads LGHDT; CDR2 reads YNNKEL (reference sequence). The germline V and J ends were trimmed by 4 bases and 2 bases, with 11 bases remaining between them. The CDR3 coding sequence is TGTGCCAGCAGCCGGACGGCCCGTAACACTGAAGCTTTCTTT. Amino acid sequence: CASSRTARNTEAFF.

This clonotype has at least ten counts. V and J are TRBV28 and TRBJ1-1; no clear D gene. Germline CDR1 reads MDHEN; CDR2 reads SYDVKM. The CDR3 spans 12 residues. Trimming removed 5 bases at V and 5 bases at J, with 9 bases between. The chain's CDR3 is CASSPHRTEAFF. CDR3 DNA: TGTGCCAGCAGTCCCCATAGGACTGAAGCTTTCTTT.

This clonotype was counted ten times or more. The chain combines TRBV14 with TRBJ2-1; D is undetermined. Germline CDR1 reads SGHDN; CDR2 reads FVKESK. V shed 1 base and J shed 12 bases, with 10 bases lying between them. This CDR3 has 12 amino acids. In nucleotides, the CDR3 is TGTGCCAGCAGCCAAGTGGGGTCCCGGCAGTTCTTC. It yields the protein CASSQVGSRQFF.

This clonotype was found many times. The chain has TRBV7-9 and TRBJ2-7; 9 positions agree with TRBD2. Germline-derived CDR1 and CDR2 are SEHNR and FQNEAQ (reference sequence). The ends lost 1 base at V and 1 base at J; junction bases unmatched: 5. The CDR3 totals 16 residues. For the CDR3, the DNA is TGTGCCAGCAGCTTAGATTTGCGGGGGGGATCCTACGAGCAGTACTTC. Translating it yields CASSLDLRGGSYEQYF.

This clonotype was counted between two and nine times. The chain uses TRBV7-9 and TRBJ1-1, with 9 positions matching TRBD1. CDR1 SEHNR and CDR2 FQNEAQ come from the germline V gene (reference sequence). This CDR3 spans 16 amino acids. Germline trimming cut 5 bases from V and 0 bases from J; bases unmatched to any gene: 7. Here the CDR3 DNA reads TGTGCCAGCAGCCCCTCGACAGGGGGTATGAACACTGAAGCTTTCTTT. Translation gives CASSPSTGGMNTEAFF.

This clonotype was observed many times. This chain connects TRBV6-6 to TRBJ2-1; 13 bases map to TRBD2. The J segment lost 4 bases and the V segment lost 8 bases, leaving 5 bases of the junction unmatched. The germline V gene encodes CDR1 MNHNY and CDR2 SVGAGI (reference sequence). The CDR3 is 15 residues long. The CDR3 spells CASQLAGGRYNEQFF. The DNA of the CDR3 is TGTGCCAGCCAACTAGCGGGGGGGCGGTACAATGAGCAGTTCTTC.

This clonotype was observed many times. V and J are TRBV11-2 and TRBJ2-7; the match to TRBD1 covers 8 bases. The CDR3 length is 16 residues. V lost 3 bases, J lost 3 bases, and 10 bases stayed unmatched. Germline values: CDR1 SGHAT, CDR2 FQNNGV. CDR3 protein: CASSFTGGKGSYEQYF. Written as DNA, the CDR3 is TGTGCCAGCAGCTTCACAGGGGGAAAAGGTAGCTACGAGCAGTACTTC.

The chain uses TRBV5-1 and TRBJ2-7; 10 bases map to TRBD1. Germline CDR1 SGHRS, CDR2 YFSETQ. Trimming removed 4 bases from V and 4 bases from J; junction bases left unmatched: 8. The CDR3 loop spans 15 amino acids. The CDR3 is CASSPRTGGKYEQYF. CDR3 coding DNA: TGCGCCAGCAGCCCGAGGACAGGGGGGAAGTACGAGCAGTACTTC. The entire variable domain, with the rest obtained from reference TRBV5-1 and TRBJ2-7, is as follows: KAGVTQTPRYLIKTRGQQVTLSCSPISGHRSVSWYQQTPGQGLQFLFEYFSETQRNKGNFPGRFSGRQFSNSRSEMNVSTLELGDSALYLCASSPRTGGKYEQYFGPGTRLTVT.

In its sample, this clonotype was seen many times. The chain couples TRBV9 to TRBJ1-4; D is uncertain. The CDR3 covers 16 residues. Germline values: CDR1 SGDLS, CDR2 YYNGEE. Trimming took off 0 bases at V and 10 bases at J, with 19 bases between the two ends. CDR3 region: CASSVDGRPGSGKLFF. DNA for the CDR3: TGTGCCAGCAGCGTAGACGGCAGGCCTGGGAGTGGAAAACTGTTTTTT.

This clonotype was observed a few times. J is TRBJ1-1 and V is TRBV13; D may be TRBD1 (6 bases). Germline V gene sequence: CDR1 PRHDT, CDR2 FYEKMQ (reference sequence). Deletions cut 3 bases from V and 6 bases from J, with 14 bases between. There are 14 residues in the CDR3. CDR3 DNA: TGTGCCAGCAGCTTTCGGACAGCTTGGGCTGAAGCTTTCTTT. Encoded protein: CASSFRTAWAEAFF.

This chain uses TRBV29-1 with TRBJ2-3; TRBD2 agrees at 9 bases. The J segment lost 2 bases and the V segment lost 1 base, leaving 4 bases of the junction unmatched. Germline CDR1 reads SQVTM; CDR2 reads ANQGSEA. This CDR3 is 15 amino acids long. CDR3 DNA: TGCAGCGTTGAAGGGGTAGCGGGGGACACAGATACGCAGTATTTT. It yields the protein CSVEGVAGDTDTQYF.

This clonotype was recorded a few times. The chain recombines TRBV5-1 with TRBJ1-3; no clear D. Germline values: CDR1 SGHRS, CDR2 YFSETQ. CDR3 length equals 18 residues. Trimming took 3 bases from V and 0 from J, leaving 19 bases between them. The CDR3 spells CASSSGLGLSSSGNTIYF. Written as DNA, the CDR3 is TGCGCCAGCAGCTCCGGGCTAGGTTTGAGTAGCTCTGGAAACACCATATATTTT.

V gene TRBV27 combines with J gene TRBJ2-3; D gene ambiguous. Germline loops: CDR1 MNHEY, CDR2 SMNVEV (reference sequence). Trimming shortened V by 3 bases and J by 0 bases, and 7 bases separated the two germline ends. The CDR3 has 14 amino acids. The CDR3 nucleotides read TGTGCCAGCAGTTTCTTTCGTAGCACAGATACGCAGTATTTT. It specifies CASSFFRSTDTQYF.

The chain employs TRBV4-3 and TRBJ2-5; D could derive from TRBD1 or TRBD2 (5 bases each). The ends were cut back, 4 bases at V and 2 bases at J, with 11 bases in the middle. The V gene's germline CDR1 is LGHNA and CDR2 YSLEER. This CDR3 spans 14 amino acids. The CDR3 nucleotides are TGCGCCAGCAGCCTCCGGGGCCAACAAGAGACCCAGTACTTC. Its protein is CASSLRGQQETQYF.

In its sample, this clonotype was seen many times. J is TRBJ1-2 and V is TRBV4-1, with 10 bases lining up with TRBD1. Germline V gene sequence: CDR1 MGHRA, CDR2 YSYEKL. This CDR3 region has 15 residues. V gave up 1 base and J gave up 8 bases; unmatched junction bases: 7. CDR3 sequence (DNA): TGCGCCAGCAGCCAAGTCCGACAGGGGGCCGCGGGCTACACCTTC. This translates into CASSQVRQGAAGYTF.

This clonotype was recorded at least ten times. This chain joins TRBV11-2 and TRBJ2-4, with TRBD1 matching 7 bases. The CDR3 covers 15 residues. Germline trimming cut 5 bases from V and 2 bases from J; bases unmatched to any gene: 6. The germline V gene has CDR1 SGHAT and CDR2 FQNNGV. The CDR3 DNA is TGTGCCAGCAGCGGGCTGACAGGGCCCAAAAACATTCAGTACTTC. This encodes CASSGLTGPKNIQYF.